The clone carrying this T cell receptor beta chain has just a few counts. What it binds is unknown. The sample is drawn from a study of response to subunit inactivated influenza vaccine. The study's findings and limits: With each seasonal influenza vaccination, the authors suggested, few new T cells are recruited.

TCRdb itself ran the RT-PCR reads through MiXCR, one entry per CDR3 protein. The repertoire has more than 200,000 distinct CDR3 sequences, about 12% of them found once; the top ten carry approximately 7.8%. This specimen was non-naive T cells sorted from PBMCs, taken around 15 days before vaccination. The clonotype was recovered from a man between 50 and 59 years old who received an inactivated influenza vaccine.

Here the CDR3 reads CSARTGIYNSPLHF. The CDR3 region has the DNA TGCAGTGCCAGGACAGGGATCTATAATTCACCCCTCCACTTT. V usage is TRBV20-1 and J usage is TRBJ1-6; 8 bases line up with TRBD1. The CDR3 runs 14 residues. Germline CDR1 is DFQATT and CDR2 is SNEGSKA (reference sequence). Unmatched junction bases numbered 4, after V lost 6 bases and J lost 3 bases.